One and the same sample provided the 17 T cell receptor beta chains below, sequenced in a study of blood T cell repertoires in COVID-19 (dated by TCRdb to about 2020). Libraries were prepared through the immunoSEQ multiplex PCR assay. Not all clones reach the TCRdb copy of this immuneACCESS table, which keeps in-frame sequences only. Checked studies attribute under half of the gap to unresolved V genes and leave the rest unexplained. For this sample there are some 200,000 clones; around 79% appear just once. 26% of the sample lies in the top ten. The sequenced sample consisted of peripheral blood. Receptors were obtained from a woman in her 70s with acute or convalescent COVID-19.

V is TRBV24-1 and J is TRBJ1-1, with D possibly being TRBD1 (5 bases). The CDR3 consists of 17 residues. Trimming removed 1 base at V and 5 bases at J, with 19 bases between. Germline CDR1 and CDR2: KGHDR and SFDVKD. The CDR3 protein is CATSDLDSLPTKTEAFF. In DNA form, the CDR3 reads TGTGCCACCAGTGATTTAGACAGCCTCCCCACGAAAACTGAAGCTTTCTTT.

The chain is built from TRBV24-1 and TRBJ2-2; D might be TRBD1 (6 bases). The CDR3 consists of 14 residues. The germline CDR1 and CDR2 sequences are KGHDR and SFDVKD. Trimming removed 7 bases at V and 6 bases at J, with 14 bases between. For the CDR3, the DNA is TGTGCCACCAGCGCACAGGGTATGTCCGGGGAGCTGTTTTTT. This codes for CATSAQGMSGELFF.

The CDR3 sequence is CASSLESSVQFF. DNA of the CDR3: TGTGCCAGCAGCTTAGAATCGAGTGTGCAGTTCTTC. The chain uses TRBV11-3 and TRBJ2-1; the D is unclear. This CDR3 has 12 residues. The V end was cut by 0 bases, the J end by 12 bases, with 9 bases between. Per germline, CDR1 SGHNT and CDR2 YENEEA.

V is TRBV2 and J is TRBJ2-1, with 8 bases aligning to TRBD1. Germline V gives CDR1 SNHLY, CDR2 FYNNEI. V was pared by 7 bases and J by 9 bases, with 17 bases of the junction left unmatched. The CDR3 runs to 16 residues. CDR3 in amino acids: CASTTGRGRLDGEQFF. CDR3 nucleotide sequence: TGTGCCAGCACTACTGGCAGGGGGCGGCTGGATGGTGAGCAGTTCTTC.

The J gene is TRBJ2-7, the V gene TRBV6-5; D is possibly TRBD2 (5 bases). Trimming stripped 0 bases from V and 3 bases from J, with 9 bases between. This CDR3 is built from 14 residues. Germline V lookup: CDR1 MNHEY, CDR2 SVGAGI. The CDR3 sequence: CASSYSSEGYEQYF. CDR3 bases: TGTGCCAGCAGTTACTCATCTGAGGGCTACGAGCAGTACTTC.

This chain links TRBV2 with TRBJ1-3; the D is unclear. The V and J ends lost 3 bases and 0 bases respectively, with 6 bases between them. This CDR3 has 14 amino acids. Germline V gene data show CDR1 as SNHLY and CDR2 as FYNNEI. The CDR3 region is CASSERVSGNTIYF. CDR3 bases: TGTGCCAGCAGTGAGCGGGTCTCTGGAAACACCATATATTTT.

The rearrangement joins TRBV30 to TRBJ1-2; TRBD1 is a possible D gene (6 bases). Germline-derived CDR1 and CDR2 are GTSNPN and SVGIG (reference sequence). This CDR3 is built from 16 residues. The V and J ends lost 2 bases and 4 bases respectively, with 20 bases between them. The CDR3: CAWSFFSGTMSYGYTF. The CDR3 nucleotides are TGTGCCTGGAGTTTCTTCTCCGGGACAATGAGCTATGGCTACACCTTC.

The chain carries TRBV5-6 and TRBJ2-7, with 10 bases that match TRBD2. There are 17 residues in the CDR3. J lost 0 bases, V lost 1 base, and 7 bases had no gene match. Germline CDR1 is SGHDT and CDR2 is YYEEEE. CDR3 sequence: CASSLSFGLAVSYEQYF. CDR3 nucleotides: TGTGCCAGCAGCTTGTCATTCGGACTAGCGGTCTCCTACGAGCAGTACTTC.

The CDR3 is CASSRYRGLREKLFF. In DNA form, the CDR3 reads TGTGCCAGCTCACGATACAGGGGGCTTAGGGAAAAACTGTTTTTT. The chain carries TRBV18 and TRBJ1-4; the match to TRBD1 covers 9 bases. The CDR3 is 15 amino acids. J was trimmed by 8 bases and V by 4 bases; bases with no gene match: 8. Germline-derived CDR1 and CDR2 are KGHSH and LQKENI.

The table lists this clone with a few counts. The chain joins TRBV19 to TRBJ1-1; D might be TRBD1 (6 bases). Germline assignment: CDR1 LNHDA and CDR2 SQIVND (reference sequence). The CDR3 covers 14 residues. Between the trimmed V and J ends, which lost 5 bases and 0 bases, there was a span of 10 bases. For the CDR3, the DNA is TGTGCCAGTAGTGCTACAGGGATGAACACTGAAGCTTTCTTT. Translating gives CASSATGMNTEAFF.

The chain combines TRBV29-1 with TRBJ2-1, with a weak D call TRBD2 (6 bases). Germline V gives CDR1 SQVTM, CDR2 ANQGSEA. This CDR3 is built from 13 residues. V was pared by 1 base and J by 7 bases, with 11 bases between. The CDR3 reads CSVEAGVVNEQFF. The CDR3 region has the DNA TGCAGCGTTGAAGCGGGAGTGGTGAATGAGCAGTTCTTC.

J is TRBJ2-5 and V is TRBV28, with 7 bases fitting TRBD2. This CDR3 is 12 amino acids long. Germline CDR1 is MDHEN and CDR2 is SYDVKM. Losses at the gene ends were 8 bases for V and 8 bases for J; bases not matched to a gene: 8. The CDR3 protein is CASRPGRGTQYF. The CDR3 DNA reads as TGTGCCAGCCGCCCGGGGAGGGGAACCCAGTACTTC.

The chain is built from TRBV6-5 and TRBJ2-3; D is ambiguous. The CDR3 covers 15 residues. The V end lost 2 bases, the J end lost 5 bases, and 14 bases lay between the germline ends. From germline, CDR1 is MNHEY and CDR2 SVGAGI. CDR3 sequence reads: CASSYVPSQQDTQYF. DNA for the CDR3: TGTGCCAGCAGTTACGTCCCTAGTCAGCAAGATACGCAGTATTTT.

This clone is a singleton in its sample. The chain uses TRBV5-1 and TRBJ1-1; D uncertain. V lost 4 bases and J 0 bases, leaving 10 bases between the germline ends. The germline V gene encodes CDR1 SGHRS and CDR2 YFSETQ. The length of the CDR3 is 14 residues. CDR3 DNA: TGCGCCAGCAGCCCGACACTGATGAACACTGAAGCTTTCTTT. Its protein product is CASSPTLMNTEAFF.

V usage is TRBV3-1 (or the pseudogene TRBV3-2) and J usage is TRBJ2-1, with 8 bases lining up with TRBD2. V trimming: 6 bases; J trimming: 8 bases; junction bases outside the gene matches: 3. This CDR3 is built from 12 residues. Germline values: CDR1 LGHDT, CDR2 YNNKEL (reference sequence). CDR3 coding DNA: TGTGCCAGCAGGTCTAGCGGGCATGAGCAGTTCTTC. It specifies CASRSSGHEQFF.

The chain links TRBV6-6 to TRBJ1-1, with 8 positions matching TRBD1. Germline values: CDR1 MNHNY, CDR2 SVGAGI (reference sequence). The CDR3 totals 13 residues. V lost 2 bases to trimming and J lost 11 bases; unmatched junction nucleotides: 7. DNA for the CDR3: TGTGCCAGCAGTTACAATCAGGGGGCGAGGGCTTTCTTT. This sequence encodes CASSYNQGARAFF.

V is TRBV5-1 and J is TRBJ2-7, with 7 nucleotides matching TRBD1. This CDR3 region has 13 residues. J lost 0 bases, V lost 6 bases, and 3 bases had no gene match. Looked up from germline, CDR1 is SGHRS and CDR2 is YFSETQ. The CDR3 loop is CASTRDSSYEQYF. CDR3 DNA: TGCGCCAGCACGAGGGACAGCTCCTACGAGCAGTACTTC.